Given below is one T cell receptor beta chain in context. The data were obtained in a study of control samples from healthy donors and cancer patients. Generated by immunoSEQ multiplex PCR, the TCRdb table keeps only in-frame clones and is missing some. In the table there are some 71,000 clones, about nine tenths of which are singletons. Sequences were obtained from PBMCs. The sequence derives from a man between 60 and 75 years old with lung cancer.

The CDR3 sequence: CASSPEGGRWTEAFF. The CDR3, as DNA: TGCGCCAGCAGCCCGGAGGGGGGGCGATGGACTGAAGCTTTCTTT. The genes are TRBV4-1 and TRBJ1-1, with D possibly matching TRBD1 (6 bases). Trimming took off 4 bases at V and 5 bases at J, with 17 bases between the two ends. This CDR3 is built from 15 residues. The germline CDR1 and CDR2 sequences are MGHRA and YSYEKL.